The sequence of this TCR beta chain was determined in a study of cytomegalovirus exposure and HLA in healthy donors. Per germline, CDR1 MDHEN and CDR2 SYDVKM. This CDR3 spans 14 amino acids. V was clipped by 2 bases and J by 2 bases, with 4 bases between them. The PCR was carried out with 60 Vbeta primers and 13 Jbeta primers. The repertoire was sequenced with immunoSEQ multiplex PCR; TCRdb's copy has only in-frame clones and lacks some. The sample comprises some 190,000 clones, about 85% of which are singletons, and 1% rests with the top ten. The V call is TRBV28, the J call TRBJ2-6; D gene ambiguous. Specimen: PBMCs. The clonotype comes from a boy under 10 years old in good health and CMV-seronegative. In DNA, the CDR3 is TGTGCCAGCAGTTTACGGGCTGGGGCCAACGTCCTGACTTTC. Protein: CASSLRAGANVLTF.